This TCR beta chain was documented in a study of blood T cell repertoires in COVID-19. Study background: COVID-19 samples from acute and convalescent phases originated in the United States, Italy and Spain. From T cells, B-cell-depleted T cells, or PBMCs came the material, which was cDNA or gDNA.

In the authors' workflow: Reference gene primers were amplified, and this amplification served to estimate nucleated cell counts. Produced via immunoSEQ multiplex PCR; TCRdb's table is partial and in-frame only. From that table come the V and J calls and clone size; the DNA was used to work out D and trimming. Among 70,000 to 85,000 clones, approximately 89% were seen once, and the ten largest hold around 1.9%. This CDR3 is 12 amino acids long. CDR1 MNHEY and CDR2 SVGAGI come from the germline V gene. The V gene lost 4 bases and the J gene lost 4 bases, with 8 bases spanning the gap. The gene calls are TRBV6-5 and TRBJ2-7; TRBD1 might be the D (5 bases). Sequenced sample: peripheral blood. This clonotype was obtained from a woman aged 60-70 years with acute or convalescent COVID-19. CDR3 protein: CASSSGYYEQYF. The CDR3 region has the DNA TGTGCCAGCAGTTCAGGGTATTACGAGCAGTACTTC.